Below, 5 T cell receptor beta chains from the same sample are listed, as sequenced in a study of T cells in localized non-small cell lung cancer. Only in-frame clones appear in the TCRdb table, and some are missing; sequencing was by immunoSEQ multiplex PCR. The table shows about 27,000 clones, with 90% occurring only once. The sequencing used peripheral blood, collected before any cancer treatment. These receptors originate from a woman between 35 and 70 years old with stage I lung adenocarcinoma.

This chain links TRBV4-2 with TRBJ2-3; no firm D call. Germline-derived CDR1 and CDR2 are LGHNA and YNFKEQ. Trimming took 0 bases from V and 0 from J, leaving 10 bases between them. The CDR3 runs to 16 residues. CDR3 sequence reads: CASSQDYPYSTDTQYF. CDR3 bases: TGTGCCAGCAGCCAAGATTACCCTTACAGCACAGATACGCAGTATTTT.

The chain carries TRBV19 and TRBJ2-7, with 10 bases identical to TRBD1. After removal of 5 bases from V and 2 bases from J, the junction contained 6 bases not matched to a gene. The germline V gene has CDR1 LNHDA and CDR2 SQIVND (reference sequence). CDR3 length: 15 amino acids. The DNA for the CDR3 is TGTGCCAGTAGTTTCCGGGACAGGGGACCCTACGAGCAGTACTTC. As protein: CASSFRDRGPYEQYF.

The J gene is TRBJ1-1, the V gene TRBV9; D is undetermined. Trimming shortened V by 3 bases and J by 8 bases, and 20 bases separated the two germline ends. Per germline, CDR1 SGDLS and CDR2 YYNGEE. This CDR3 comprises 15 residues. CDR3 protein: CASSATLGYEPEAFF. The CDR3 coding sequence is TGTGCCAGCAGCGCAACGTTAGGCTACGAGCCCGAAGCTTTCTTT.

This chain connects TRBV30 to TRBJ1-5, with 8 bases matching TRBD1. After removal of 3 bases from V and 9 bases from J, the junction contained 7 bases not matched to a gene. CDR3 length equals 13 residues. In germline, CDR1 is GTSNPN, CDR2 SVGIG (reference sequence). The CDR3 bases are TGTGCCTGGAGCGTTGACAGGGGTGGGCCCCAGCATTTT. Its translation is CAWSVDRGGPQHF.

The chain links TRBV11-2 to TRBJ2-1, with 11 bases aligning to TRBD2. The V segment lost 2 bases and the J segment 9 bases; nucleotides outside the gene matches: 12. The CDR3 spans 17 residues. The V gene's germline CDR1 is SGHAT and CDR2 FQNNGV. CDR3 in DNA: TGTGCCAGCAGCTTATCTAGACTAGCGGGGCTACAGGGTGAGCAGTTCTTC. It yields the protein CASSLSRLAGLQGEQFF.